Following are 27 T cell receptor gamma chains from one sample sequenced in a study of gamma-delta T cells after stem cell transplantation. TCRdb called clones from the RT-PCR reads again using CATT. The repertoire consists of some 4,400 gamma-chain clones, with approximately 21% occurring once and the leading ten covering approximately 3.4%. Sequencing input: gamma-delta T cells. These receptors came from a human donor. It is not recorded whose cells these are; they may come from a transplant donor.

As concerns this clone: At one boundary the junction diverges from the germline segment, which might be a read error. The CDR3 protein is CATGDSGHMDSSDWIKTF. The CDR3 nucleotides read TGTGCCACCGGGGATAGCGGGCATATGGATAGTAGTGATTGGATCAAGACGTTT. The rearrangement uses TRGV8 and TRGJP2. Germline CDR1 reads VENAVY; CDR2 reads YDSYNSRV. CDR3 length equals 18 residues.

V is TRGV9 and J is TRGJP. Looked up from germline, CDR1 is GITISATS and CDR2 is ISYDGTV (reference sequence). The CDR3 has 17 amino acids. The ends lost 0 bases at V and 7 bases at J; junction bases unmatched: 6. The CDR3 here is CALWEVQLELGKKIKVF. The CDR3 coding sequence is TGTGCCTTGTGGGAGGTGCAGTTGGAGTTGGGCAAAAAAATCAAGGTATTT.

A word on this clone: This may arise from a read error, as a much more abundant clone is one base away. The same CDR3 arises from other DNA sequences in this sample as well. The rearrangement uses TRGV3 and TRGJ1 or TRGJ2. The trim removed 0 bases at V and 5 bases at J, leaving 1 base unmatched. Germline CDR1 VTNTFY, CDR2 YDVSTARD (reference sequence). The CDR3 extends over 12 amino acids. Here the CDR3 reads CATWDRHYKKLF. For the CDR3, the DNA is TGTGCCACCTGGGACAGGCATTATAAGAAACTCTTT.

This clone was seen only a few times. The rearrangement uses TRGV9 and TRGJ1 or TRGJ2. V shed 2 bases, J shed 2 bases, and the junction held 6 bases outside the gene matches. This CDR3 is built from 14 residues. From germline, CDR1 is GITISATS and CDR2 ISYDGTV (reference sequence). CDR3 DNA sequence: TGTGCCTTGTGGGAGGCTACCCATTATTATAAGAAACTCTTT. Amino acids: CALWEATHYYKKLF.

This clone showed up just a few times. The chain carries TRGV5 and TRGJ1 or TRGJ2. V trimming: 0 bases; J trimming: 11 bases; junction bases outside the gene matches: 7. The CDR3 contains 12 residues. Germline CDR1 VINAFY, CDR2 YDVSNSKD. CDR3 amino acids: CATWDRPIEKLF. CDR3 DNA: TGTGCCACCTGGGACAGGCCTATCGAGAAACTCTTT.

The chain combines TRGV8 with TRGJ1 or TRGJ2. Trimming cost V 5 bases and J 4 bases; bases outside gene matches: 5. Germline values: CDR1 VENAVY, CDR2 YDSYNSRV. The CDR3 contains 12 residues. The CDR3 loop is CATWVLYYKKLF. The CDR3 region has the DNA TGTGCCACCTGGGTCCTCTATTATAAGAAACTCTTT.

The CDR3 DNA reads as TGTGCCACCTGGGTTCCCTATTATAAGAAACTCTTT. This encodes CATWVPYYKKLF. The V gene is TRGV8, the J gene TRGJ1 or TRGJ2. V was pared by 5 bases and J by 4 bases, with 5 bases of the junction left unmatched. This CDR3 region has 12 residues. Germline CDR1 and CDR2: VENAVY and YDSYNSRV.

By sample share, this clone is medium-sized (0.01 to 0.1%). The rearrangement uses TRGV9 and TRGJ1 or TRGJ2. V was clipped by 3 bases and J by 5 bases; unmatched bases: 7. The CDR3 is 13 residues long. Germline CDR1 reads GITISATS; CDR2 reads ISYDGTV (reference sequence). Written as DNA, the CDR3 is TGTGCCTTGTGGGAGCTGCAGGATTATAAGAAACTCTTT. Protein product: CALWELQDYKKLF.

This chain connects TRGV4 to TRGJP1. The CDR3 has 15 amino acids. From germline, CDR1 is EGSTGY and CDR2 YDSYTSSV. Trimming took 2 bases from V and 2 from J; bases not matched to a gene: 5. The CDR3, as DNA: TGTGCCACCTGGGATGCCCACACCACTGGTTGGTTCAAGATATTT. Protein: CATWDAHTTGWFKIF.

The gene calls are TRGV9 and TRGJP. The CDR3 runs 15 residues. V was clipped by 0 bases and J by 11 bases; unmatched bases: 4. CDR1 and CDR2 (germline): GITISATS, ISYDGTV (reference sequence). The CDR3 DNA sequence: TGTGCCTTGTGGGAGGTGCTAATGGGCAAAAAAATCAAGGTATTT. Protein: CALWEVLMGKKIKVF.

The genes are TRGV9 and TRGJ1 or TRGJ2. CDR3 length: 14 amino acids. The V gene's germline CDR1 is GITISATS and CDR2 ISYDGTV (reference sequence). V shed 2 bases, J shed 3 bases, and the junction held 7 bases outside the gene matches. CDR3 residues: CALWEADFYYKKLF. The CDR3, as DNA: TGTGCCTTGTGGGAGGCCGATTTTTATTATAAGAAACTCTTT.

V is TRGV2 and J is TRGJ1 or TRGJ2. Germline-derived CDR1 and CDR2 are EGSNGY and YDSYNSKV. The CDR3 has 13 residues. V shed 0 bases, J shed 7 bases, and the junction held 6 bases outside the gene matches. The CDR3: CATWDGQRYKKLF. The CDR3 nucleotides are TGTGCCACCTGGGACGGGCAGAGGTATAAGAAACTCTTT.

The chain couples TRGV2 to TRGJ1 or TRGJ2. The CDR3 loop spans 15 amino acids. V was pared by 0 bases and J by 10 bases, with 15 bases of the junction left unmatched. Germline assignment: CDR1 EGSNGY and CDR2 YDSYNSKV. The CDR3 region has the DNA TGTGCCACCTGGGACGGGCCAATCGGTCATTTAAAGAAACTCTTT. It is translated as CATWDGPIGHLKKLF.

In its sample, this clone was seen a few times. The chain combines TRGV4 with TRGJ1 or TRGJ2. Per the germline V gene, CDR1 is EGSTGY and CDR2 is YDSYTSSV. This CDR3 comprises 11 residues. V dropped 5 bases and J dropped 9; count of bases not matched to a gene: 7. DNA of the CDR3: TGTGCCACCTGGGGTAATTTTAAGAAACTCTTT. Protein sequence: CATWGNFKKLF.

This clone turned up a few times. The J gene is TRGJ1 or TRGJ2, the V gene TRGV9. V shed 2 bases and J 3 bases; nucleotides not matched to a gene: 7. The CDR3 length is 14 residues. Germline-derived CDR1 and CDR2 are GITISATS and ISYDGTV (reference sequence). CDR3: CALWEAGVYYKKLF. The CDR3 nucleotides are TGTGCCTTGTGGGAGGCTGGGGTTTATTATAAGAAACTCTTT.

The chain carries TRGV5 and TRGJ1 or TRGJ2. There are 14 residues in the CDR3. Unmatched junction bases numbered 14, after V lost 3 bases and J lost 9 bases. CDR1 is VINAFY and CDR2 is YDVSNSKD in the germline V gene. CDR3 nucleotides: TGTGCCACCTGGGACTCCCCTTTTTCGGGTAAGAAACTCTTT. This encodes CATWDSPFSGKKLF.

This clone showed up just a few times. One end of the junction does not line up with germline, which may come from a read error. The gene calls are TRGV8 and TRGJ1 or TRGJ2. CDR3 size: 13 residues. Germline CDR1 and CDR2: VENAVY and YDSYNSRV. Here the CDR3 DNA reads TGTGCCACCTGGGATAGGCCCTATTATAAGGAACTCTTT. Translation: CATWDRPYYKELF.

Only a few counts were recorded for this clone. Other nucleotide sequences from this sample produce the same CDR3. The chain uses TRGV2 and TRGJ1 or TRGJ2. The CDR3 has 14 amino acids. CDR1 is EGSNGY, CDR2 YDSYNSKV, per germline. J lost 4 bases, V lost 0 bases, and 6 bases had no gene match. The CDR3 here is CATWDGPGYYKKLF. CDR3 nucleotide sequence: TGTGCCACCTGGGACGGGCCGGGGTATTATAAGAAACTCTTT.

This clone was picked up a small number of times. The CDR3 is CATWDAKQNYYKKLF. DNA of the CDR3: TGTGCCACCTGGGACGCCAAACAGAATTATTATAAGAAACTCTTT. V and J are TRGV2 and TRGJ1 or TRGJ2. The CDR3 is 15 residues long. Germline assignment: CDR1 EGSNGY and CDR2 YDSYNSKV. V was pared by 2 bases and J by 0 bases, with 7 bases of the junction left unmatched.

This clone was observed a handful of times. The chain links TRGV5 to TRGJP2. CDR1 VINAFY and CDR2 YDVSNSKD come from the germline V gene. Losses at the gene ends were 5 bases for V and 6 bases for J; bases not matched to a gene: 3. CDR3 length: 12 residues. The CDR3 here is CATWGGDWIKTF. The CDR3 DNA reads as TGTGCCACCTGGGGAGGTGATTGGATCAAGACGTTT.

The rearrangement links TRGV2 to TRGJ1 or TRGJ2. Germline V gene data show CDR1 as EGSNGY and CDR2 as YDSYNSKV. The length of the CDR3 is 12 residues. Trimming at V came to 0 bases and at J to 5 bases, leaving 1 base not matched to a gene. The CDR3 coding sequence is TGTGCCACCTGGGACGGGAATTATAAGAAACTCTTT. Protein: CATWDGNYKKLF.

In this sample, this clone turned up a few times. The rearrangement links TRGV8 to TRGJ1 or TRGJ2. With 2 bases clipped from V and 12 bases from J, the junction kept 4 bases outside the gene matches. The CDR3 spans 10 residues. Germline V CDR1 and CDR2: VENAVY, YDSYNSRV. The CDR3 loop is CATWDIGKLF. The CDR3 DNA is TGTGCCACCTGGGATATAGGGAAACTCTTT.

The rearrangement joins TRGV4 to TRGJ1 or TRGJ2. CDR3 length equals 14 residues. Germline CDR1 and CDR2: EGSTGY and YDSYTSSV. Unmatched junction bases numbered 7, after V lost 0 bases and J lost 5 bases. This chain's CDR3 is CATWDGLGDYKKLF. CDR3 sequence (DNA): TGTGCCACCTGGGATGGGCTTGGGGATTATAAGAAACTCTTT.

About this clone: The same CDR3 arises from other DNA sequences in this sample as well. This chain links TRGV2 with TRGJ1 or TRGJ2. The CDR3 spans 13 residues. Trimming at V came to 1 base and at J to 3 bases, leaving 3 bases not matched to a gene. Germline-derived CDR1 and CDR2 are EGSNGY and YDSYNSKV. CDR3 DNA: TGTGCCACCTGGGACGGATCTTATTATAAGAAACTCTTT. It specifies CATWDGSYYKKLF.

The chain links TRGV2 to TRGJ1 or TRGJ2. V was pared by 2 bases and J by 3 bases, with 13 bases of the junction left unmatched. The CDR3 length is 16 residues. Germline lookup yields CDR1 EGSNGY and CDR2 YDSYNSKV. The CDR3: CATWDAQKGGYYKKLF. The CDR3 DNA reads TGTGCCACCTGGGACGCCCAAAAAGGGGGTTATTATAAGAAACTCTTT.

This clone is deemed large. Within the sample, other DNA sequences also encode this same CDR3. The V call is TRGV9, the J call TRGJ1 or TRGJ2. Germline CDR1 is GITISATS and CDR2 is ISYDGTV (reference sequence). The CDR3 extends over 13 amino acids. V shed 0 bases, J shed 5 bases, and the junction held 4 bases outside the gene matches. In nucleotides, the CDR3 is TGTGCCTTGTGGGAGGTGCGGGATTATAAGAAACTCTTT. Encoded protein: CALWEVRDYKKLF.

This clone appeared a few times. This chain connects TRGV5 to TRGJ1 or TRGJ2. The CDR3 consists of 15 residues. CDR1 is VINAFY, CDR2 YDVSNSKD, per germline. Trimming took 4 bases from V and 5 from J; bases not matched to a gene: 14. For the CDR3, the DNA is TGTGCCACCTGGGATCCCCTCATTAGGGATTATAAGAAACTCTTT. The encoded protein is CATWDPLIRDYKKLF.